Below are 18 T cell receptor beta chains sequenced from a single sample in a study of blood T cell repertoires in COVID-19. The repertoire was sequenced with immunoSEQ multiplex PCR; TCRdb's copy has only in-frame clones and lacks some. In the table there are more than 110,000 clones, around four fifths of which are singletons. The sample taken for sequencing was peripheral blood. The source of these receptors is a woman of 80 years or more with acute or convalescent COVID-19.

V is TRBV6-2 or TRBV6-3 and J is TRBJ2-5; D gene unclear. Germline V lookup: CDR1 MNHEY, CDR2 SVGEGT. The V gene lost 0 bases and the J gene lost 5 bases, with 19 bases spanning the gap. The CDR3 is 17 amino acids. CDR3 nucleotides: TGTGCCAGCAGTTACTCGATCTTTGAGGAGAGAGTTGAGACCCAGTACTTC. Its protein is CASSYSIFEERVETQYF.

This chain's CDR3 is CAWTPNPGQRAFF. In DNA, the CDR3 is TGTGCCTGGACCCCCAATCCAGGACAGAGGGCTTTCTTT. The chain joins TRBV30 to TRBJ1-1, with D maybe TRBD1 (6 bases). The CDR3 spans 13 residues. Germline V gives CDR1 GTSNPN, CDR2 SVGIG (reference sequence). Trimming pared 4 bases from V and 11 bases from J, leaving 20 bases between.

This clone was counted a few times. The chain combines TRBV7-9 with TRBJ2-7; the D is unclear. The V and J ends lost 5 bases and 6 bases respectively, with 14 bases between them. CDR3 length: 13 residues. Germline V gene data show CDR1 as SEHNR and CDR2 as FQNEAQ (reference sequence). This CDR3 is CASSHPQRGEQYF. CDR3 DNA sequence: TGTGCCAGCAGCCACCCTCAGAGAGGCGAGCAGTACTTC.

The chain uses TRBV7-2 and TRBJ1-4; tentatively, D is TRBD1 (5 bases). The CDR3 covers 18 residues. Germline values: CDR1 SGHTA, CDR2 FQGNSA. V was pared by 2 bases and J by 4 bases, with 20 bases between. This CDR3 reads CASSLHGDRRSHNEKLFF. As DNA, the CDR3 is TGTGCCAGCAGCTTACACGGTGACAGAAGGAGTCATAATGAAAAACTGTTTTTT.

This rearrangement joins TRBV29-1 to TRBJ1-2; 8 bases map to TRBD1. Germline lookup yields CDR1 SQVTM and CDR2 ANQGSEA. The CDR3 loop spans 14 amino acids. J lost 3 bases, V lost 7 bases, and 10 bases had no gene match. CDR3 in DNA: TGCAGCGGGGGAACAGGACAGGGAGACTATGGCTACACCTTC. This translates into CSGGTGQGDYGYTF.

This sequence joins TRBV28 and TRBJ2-1, with 12 nucleotides matching TRBD1. V lost 8 bases to trimming and J lost 8 bases; unmatched junction nucleotides: 13. Per germline, CDR1 MDHEN and CDR2 SYDVKM. The CDR3 is 16 residues long. The CDR3 DNA reads as TGTGCCAGCGGGAATGCCGGGACAGGGGGCTTAGATGAGCAGTTCTTC. It specifies CASGNAGTGGLDEQFF.

This clone is a singleton in its sample. The V gene is TRBV28, the J gene TRBJ2-7; possible D gene TRBD2, 5 bases. CDR3 length equals 13 residues. Per germline, CDR1 MDHEN and CDR2 SYDVKM. Trimming pared 7 bases from V and 4 bases from J, leaving 14 bases between. CDR3 in DNA: TGTGCCAGCACCCTTCACTCGGGGTACGAGCAGTACTTC. This sequence encodes CASTLHSGYEQYF.

The chain joins TRBV7-9 to TRBJ2-1, with TRBD1 matching over 9 bases. Per germline, CDR1 SEHNR and CDR2 FQNEAQ (reference sequence). The CDR3 totals 17 residues. Unmatched junction bases numbered 8, after V lost 1 base and J lost 4 bases. CDR3 DNA sequence: TGTGCCAGCAGCTTAGTGACAGCCGGGACAGGGTACAATGAGCAGTTCTTC. As protein: CASSLVTAGTGYNEQFF.

CDR3 amino acids: CASSVGEGGATEAFF. CDR3 nucleotides: TGTGCCAGCAGCGTAGGGGAGGGAGGTGCGACTGAAGCTTTCTTT. The V gene is TRBV9, the J gene TRBJ1-1, with D unresolved. Germline values: CDR1 SGDLS, CDR2 YYNGEE. V lost 0 bases and J lost 5, with 14 bases in between. CDR3 size: 15 residues. Together with reference TRBV9 and TRBJ1-1, the CDR3 gives the full variable domain: DSGVTQTPKHLITATGQRVTLRCSPRSGDLSVYWYQQSLDQGLQFLIQYYNGEERAKGNILERFSAQQFPDLHSELNLSSLELGDSALYFCASSVGEGGATEAFFGQGTRLTVV.

This chain links TRBV27 with TRBJ2-7; maybe TRBD2 (5 bases). Trimming removed 8 bases from V and 1 base from J, with 18 bases in between. Germline values: CDR1 MNHEY, CDR2 SMNVEV (reference sequence). This CDR3 has 15 amino acids. Here the CDR3 reads CASGKLGVISYEQYF. DNA for the CDR3: TGTGCCAGCGGAAAACTAGGCGTCATATCCTACGAGCAGTACTTC.

This chain connects TRBV5-8 to TRBJ1-1; D unresolved. The CDR3 length is 16 residues. Per the germline V gene, CDR1 is SGHTS and CDR2 is YDEGEE. V gave up 1 base and J gave up 5 bases, with 18 bases separating them. This CDR3 is CASSLNEFEGRTEAFF. CDR3 DNA sequence: TGTGCCAGCAGCTTGAATGAGTTTGAGGGAAGGACTGAAGCTTTCTTT.

The chain joins TRBV6-5 to TRBJ1-2; weak D call: TRBD1 (5 bases). This CDR3 has 12 amino acids. The V gene's germline CDR1 is MNHEY and CDR2 SVGAGI. V lost 5 bases, J lost 8 bases, and 12 bases lay in between. The CDR3 reads CASSPQGYGYTF. The CDR3 nucleotides are TGTGCCAGCAGTCCTCAGGGATACGGCTACACCTTC.

The V call is TRBV7-9, the J call TRBJ1-1, with a possible D match to TRBD1 (6 bases). With 5 bases removed from V and 13 bases from J, the gap between germline ends came to 26 bases. The CDR3 extends over 15 amino acids. CDR1 and CDR2 from the germline V gene are SEHNR and FQNEAQ (reference sequence). CDR3 sequence (DNA): TGTGCCAGCAGCATTTCGGGACAAAGGGTTCACGGGGATTTCTTT. Protein product: CASSISGQRVHGDFF.

CDR3 in amino acids: CSVDPRNPFTRFPFYEQYF. CDR3 in DNA: TGCAGCGTTGATCCCAGGAACCCCTTCACCCGCTTCCCGTTCTACGAGCAGTACTTC. The chain carries TRBV29-1 and TRBJ2-7; D is undetermined. CDR1 SQVTM and CDR2 ANQGSEA come from the germline V gene. CDR3 length: 19 residues. With 3 bases removed from V and 3 bases from J, the gap between germline ends came to 30 bases.

The chain employs TRBV6-1 and TRBJ1-1, with 7 bases aligning to TRBD1. This CDR3 spans 15 amino acids. Germline V gene lookup returns CDR1 MNHNS and CDR2 SASEGT. Losses at the gene ends were 2 bases for V and 5 bases for J; bases not matched to a gene: 8. This chain's CDR3 is CASSENEGAGTEAFF. As DNA, the CDR3 is TGTGCCAGCAGTGAAAATGAGGGGGCCGGGACTGAAGCTTTCTTT.

The rearrangement joins TRBV19 to TRBJ2-7; possibly TRBD2 for D (6 bases). The V and J ends lost 7 bases and 3 bases respectively, with 16 bases between them. Germline CDR1 reads LNHDA; CDR2 reads SQIVND (reference sequence). The CDR3 has 14 residues. The CDR3 coding sequence is TGTGCCAGTAACCCCCCGGGAGCCCTCTACGAGCAGTACTTC. Its protein is CASNPPGALYEQYF.

The rearrangement joins TRBV5-1 to TRBJ2-5, with 10 bases lining up with TRBD2. This CDR3 has 15 amino acids. Germline V gene data show CDR1 as SGHRS and CDR2 as YFSETQ. Unmatched junction bases numbered 6, after V lost 4 bases and J lost 3 bases. The DNA for the CDR3 is TGCGCCAGCAGCCTAACCGGGACTAGCGAAGAGACCCAGTACTTC. Its translation is CASSLTGTSEETQYF. The complete variable domain, with remaining parts taken from reference TRBV5-1 and TRBJ2-5, reads KAGVTQTPRYLIKTRGQQVTLSCSPISGHRSVSWYQQTPGQGLQFLFEYFSETQRNKGNFPGRFSGRQFSNSRSEMNVSTLELGDSALYLCASSLTGTSEETQYFGPGTRLLVL.

The chain combines TRBV6-5 with TRBJ1-6, with a weak D call TRBD1 (6 bases). V was cut by 6 bases and J by 13 bases, with 19 bases left in between. CDR1 and CDR2 (germline): MNHEY, SVGAGI. The CDR3 contains 14 residues. CDR3 in amino acids: CASSEDGTRGPLHF. The CDR3 DNA sequence: TGTGCCAGCAGCGAGGACGGGACCAGGGGTCCCCTCCACTTT.